This TCR beta chain is drawn from a study of naive and memory T cell subsets. Four PCR rounds used nested alpha and beta constant region primers plus the SP2 primer. TCRdb passed the UMI-ligation and nested PCR reads through MiXCR, listing each CDR3 protein once. Of tens of thousands of distinct CDR3 sequences in the sample, 11% are singletons; the top ten hold about 4%. The CDR3 extends over 14 amino acids. Germline V CDR1 and CDR2: MNHNY, SVGAGI (reference sequence). V trimming: 6 bases; J trimming: 3 bases; junction bases outside the gene matches: 6. Treatment here: skin biopsy from PPD injection site in Mantoux-positive individual. TCR cDNA received a 3' ligated oligonucleotide that carried a UMI.

Sequenced material: skin, taken from a tuberculin skin test site. The chain is built from TRBV6-6 and TRBJ1-2, with 8 bases aligning to TRBD1. This TCR was recovered from an adult in good health. The CDR3 DNA sequence: TGTGCCAGCAGCAGACAGGGGTTGGACTATGGCTACACCTTC. It yields the protein CASSRQGLDYGYTF.